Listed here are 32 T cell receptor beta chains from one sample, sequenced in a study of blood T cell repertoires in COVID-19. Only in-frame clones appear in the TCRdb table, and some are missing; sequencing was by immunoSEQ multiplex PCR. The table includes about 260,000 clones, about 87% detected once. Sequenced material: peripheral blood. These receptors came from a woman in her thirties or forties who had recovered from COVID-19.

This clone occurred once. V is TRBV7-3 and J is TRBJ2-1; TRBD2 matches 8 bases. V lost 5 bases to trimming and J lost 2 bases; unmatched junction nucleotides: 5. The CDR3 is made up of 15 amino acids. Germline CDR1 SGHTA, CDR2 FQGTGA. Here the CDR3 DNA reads TGTGCCAGCAGCCCCGGACTAGCAGCCTACAATGAGCAGTTCTTC. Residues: CASSPGLAAYNEQFF.

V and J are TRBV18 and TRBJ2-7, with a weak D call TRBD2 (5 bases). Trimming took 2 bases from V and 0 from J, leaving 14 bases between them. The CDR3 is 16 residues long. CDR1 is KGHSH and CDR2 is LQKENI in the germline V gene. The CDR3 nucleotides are TGTGCCAGCTCACCAGGCTTTTACGAGGGCTCCTACGAGCAGTACTTC. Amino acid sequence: CASSPGFYEGSYEQYF.

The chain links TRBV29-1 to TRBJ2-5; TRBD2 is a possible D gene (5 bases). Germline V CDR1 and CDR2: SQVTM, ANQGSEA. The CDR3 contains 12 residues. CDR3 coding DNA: TGCACCGCCCGCAAGAGCGGAGAGACCCAGTACTTC. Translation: CTARKSGETQYF.

In nucleotides, the CDR3 is TGTGCCAGCAGTGCCCCGGGACAGGGTTCCACAGATACGCAGTATTTT. It yields the protein CASSAPGQGSTDTQYF. V gene TRBV2 combines with J gene TRBJ2-3; 9 bases fit TRBD1. This CDR3 has 16 amino acids. Germline CDR1 reads SNHLY; CDR2 reads FYNNEI. With 4 bases clipped from V and 2 bases from J, the junction kept 7 bases outside the gene matches.

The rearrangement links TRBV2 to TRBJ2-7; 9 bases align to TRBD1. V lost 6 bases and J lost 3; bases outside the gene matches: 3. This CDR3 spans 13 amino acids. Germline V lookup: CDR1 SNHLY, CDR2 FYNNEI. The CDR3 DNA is TGTGCCAGCAGGACAGGGGGGGTCTACGAGCAGTACTTC. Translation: CASRTGGVYEQYF.

The chain's CDR3 is CASSPLPGNTIYF. The CDR3, as DNA: TGTGCCAGCAGCCCTCTCCCTGGAAACACCATATATTTT. The gene calls are TRBV9 and TRBJ1-3, with D uncertain. The CDR3 contains 13 residues. V was pared by 4 bases and J by 2 bases, with 7 bases between. Germline V lookup: CDR1 SGDLS, CDR2 YYNGEE.

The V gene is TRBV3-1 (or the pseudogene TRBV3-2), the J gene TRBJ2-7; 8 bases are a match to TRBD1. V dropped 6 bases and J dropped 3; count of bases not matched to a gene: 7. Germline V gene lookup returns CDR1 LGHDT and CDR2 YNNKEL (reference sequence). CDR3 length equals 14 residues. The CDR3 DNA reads TGTGCCAGCAGTCAGCCGGGACAGGACTACGAGCAGTACTTC. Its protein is CASSQPGQDYEQYF.

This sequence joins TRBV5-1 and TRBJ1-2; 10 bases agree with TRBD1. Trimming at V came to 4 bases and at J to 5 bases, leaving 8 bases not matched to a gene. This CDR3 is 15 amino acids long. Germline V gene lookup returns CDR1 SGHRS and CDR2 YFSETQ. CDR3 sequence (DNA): TGCGCCAGCAGCCCCTTGACAGGGGGCGGGTATGGCTACACCTTC. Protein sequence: CASSPLTGGGYGYTF.

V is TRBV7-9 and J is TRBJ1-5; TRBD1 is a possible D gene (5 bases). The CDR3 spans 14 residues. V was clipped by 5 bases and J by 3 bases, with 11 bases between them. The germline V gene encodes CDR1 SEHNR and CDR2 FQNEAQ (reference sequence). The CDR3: CASSRGTLNQPQHF. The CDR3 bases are TGTGCCAGCAGCCGCGGGACGCTCAATCAGCCCCAGCATTTT.

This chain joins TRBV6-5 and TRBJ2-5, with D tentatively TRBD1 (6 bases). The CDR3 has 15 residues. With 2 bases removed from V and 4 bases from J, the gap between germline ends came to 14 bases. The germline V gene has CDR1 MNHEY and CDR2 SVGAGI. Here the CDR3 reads CASSYGVRGGETQYF. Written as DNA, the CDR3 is TGTGCCAGCAGTTACGGGGTCAGAGGGGGAGAGACCCAGTACTTC.

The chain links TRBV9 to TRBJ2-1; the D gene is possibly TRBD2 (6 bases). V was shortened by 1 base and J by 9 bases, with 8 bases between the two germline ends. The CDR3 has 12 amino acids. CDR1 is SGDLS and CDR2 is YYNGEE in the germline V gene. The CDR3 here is CASSVQGGEQFF. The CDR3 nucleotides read TGTGCCAGCAGCGTACAGGGAGGTGAGCAGTTCTTC.

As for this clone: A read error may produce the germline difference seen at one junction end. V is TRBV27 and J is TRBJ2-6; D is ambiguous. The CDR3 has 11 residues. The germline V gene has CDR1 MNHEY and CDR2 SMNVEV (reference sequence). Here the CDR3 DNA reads TGCGCTAGCTCTGGGGCCAACGTCCTGACTTTC. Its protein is CASSGANVLTF. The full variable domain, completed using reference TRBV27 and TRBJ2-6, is EAQVTQNPRYLITVTGKKLTVTCSQNMNHEYMSWYRQDPGLGLRQIYYSMNVEVTDKGDVPEGYKVSRKEKRNFPLILESPSPNQTSLYFCASSGANVLTFGAGSRLTVL.

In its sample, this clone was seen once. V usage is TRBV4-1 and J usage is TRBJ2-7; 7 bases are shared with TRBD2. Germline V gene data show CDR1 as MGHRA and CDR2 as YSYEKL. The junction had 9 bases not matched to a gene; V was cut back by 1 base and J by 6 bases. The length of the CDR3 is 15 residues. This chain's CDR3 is CASSQGGGGRGEQYF. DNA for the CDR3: TGCGCCAGCAGCCAAGGTGGCGGGGGTCGTGGCGAGCAGTACTTC.

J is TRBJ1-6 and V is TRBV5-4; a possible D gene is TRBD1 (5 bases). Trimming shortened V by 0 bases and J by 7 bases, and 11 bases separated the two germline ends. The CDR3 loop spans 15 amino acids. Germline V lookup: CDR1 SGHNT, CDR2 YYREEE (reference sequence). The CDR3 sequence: CASSLGTRVNSPLHF. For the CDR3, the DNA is TGTGCCAGCAGCTTGGGGACCAGGGTGAATTCACCCCTCCACTTT.

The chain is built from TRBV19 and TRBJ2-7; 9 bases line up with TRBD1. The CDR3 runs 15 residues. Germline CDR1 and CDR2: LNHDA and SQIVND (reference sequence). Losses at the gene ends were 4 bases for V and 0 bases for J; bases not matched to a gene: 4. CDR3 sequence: CASSKDRGYSYEQYF. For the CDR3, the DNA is TGTGCCAGTAGTAAGGACAGGGGTTACTCCTACGAGCAGTACTTC.

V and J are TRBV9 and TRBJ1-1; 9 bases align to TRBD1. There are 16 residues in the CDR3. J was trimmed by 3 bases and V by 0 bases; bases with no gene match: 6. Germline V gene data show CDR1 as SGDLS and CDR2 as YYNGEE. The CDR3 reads CASSVEGQGEHTEAFF. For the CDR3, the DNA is TGTGCCAGCAGCGTAGAGGGACAGGGTGAGCACACTGAAGCTTTCTTT.

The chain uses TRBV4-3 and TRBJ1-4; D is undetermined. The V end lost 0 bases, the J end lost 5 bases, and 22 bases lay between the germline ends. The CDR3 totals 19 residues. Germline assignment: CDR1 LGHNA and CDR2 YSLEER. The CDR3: CASSQDSPFAGEANEKLFF. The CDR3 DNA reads TGCGCCAGCAGCCAAGATTCCCCCTTTGCTGGCGAGGCGAATGAAAAACTGTTTTTT.

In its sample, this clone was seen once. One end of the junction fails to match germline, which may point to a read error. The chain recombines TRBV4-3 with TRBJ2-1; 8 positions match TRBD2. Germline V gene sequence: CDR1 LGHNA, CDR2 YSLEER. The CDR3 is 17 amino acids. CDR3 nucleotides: TGCGCCAGCAGCCAAGATCTGGCGGGGGGCTATTACACTGAGCAGTTCTTC. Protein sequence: CASSQDLAGGYYTEQFF.

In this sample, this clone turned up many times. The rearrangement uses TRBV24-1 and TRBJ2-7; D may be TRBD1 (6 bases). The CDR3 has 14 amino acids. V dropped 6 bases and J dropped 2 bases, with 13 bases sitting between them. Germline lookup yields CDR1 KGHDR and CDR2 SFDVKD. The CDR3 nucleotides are TGTGCCACCAGTACGGGACAATCTCCCTACGAGCAGTACTTC. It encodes CATSTGQSPYEQYF.

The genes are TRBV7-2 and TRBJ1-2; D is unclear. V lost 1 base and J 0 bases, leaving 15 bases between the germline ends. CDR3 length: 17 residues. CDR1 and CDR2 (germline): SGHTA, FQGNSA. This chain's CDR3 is CASSLGLQATPNYGYTF. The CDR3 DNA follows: TGTGCCAGCAGCTTAGGATTGCAGGCCACTCCTAACTATGGCTACACCTTC.

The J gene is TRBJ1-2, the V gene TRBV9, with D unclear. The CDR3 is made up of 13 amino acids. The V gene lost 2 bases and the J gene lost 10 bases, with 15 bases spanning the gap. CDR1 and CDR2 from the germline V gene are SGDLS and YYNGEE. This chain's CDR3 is CASSVPPKGDYTF. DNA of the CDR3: TGTGCCAGCAGCGTCCCACCGAAGGGAGACTACACCTTC.

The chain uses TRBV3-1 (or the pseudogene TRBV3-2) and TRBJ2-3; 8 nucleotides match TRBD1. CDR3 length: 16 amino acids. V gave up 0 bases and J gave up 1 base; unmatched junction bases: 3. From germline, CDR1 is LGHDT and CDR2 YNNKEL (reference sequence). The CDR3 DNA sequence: TGTGCCAGCAGCCAAGATGAGGACAGGGGCACAGATACGCAGTATTTT. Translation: CASSQDEDRGTDTQYF.

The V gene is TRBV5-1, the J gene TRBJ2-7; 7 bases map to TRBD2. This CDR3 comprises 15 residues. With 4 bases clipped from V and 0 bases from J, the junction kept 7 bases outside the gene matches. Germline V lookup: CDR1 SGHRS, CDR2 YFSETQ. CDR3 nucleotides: TGCGCCAGCAGCCCAACGGGCGGGAGCTCCTACGAGCAGTACTTC. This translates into CASSPTGGSSYEQYF.

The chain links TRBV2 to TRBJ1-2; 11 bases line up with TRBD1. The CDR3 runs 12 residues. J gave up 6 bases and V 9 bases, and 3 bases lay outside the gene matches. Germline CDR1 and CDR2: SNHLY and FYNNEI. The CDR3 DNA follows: TGTGCCAGTCAGGACAGGGGGCATGGCTACACCTTC. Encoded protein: CASQDRGHGYTF.

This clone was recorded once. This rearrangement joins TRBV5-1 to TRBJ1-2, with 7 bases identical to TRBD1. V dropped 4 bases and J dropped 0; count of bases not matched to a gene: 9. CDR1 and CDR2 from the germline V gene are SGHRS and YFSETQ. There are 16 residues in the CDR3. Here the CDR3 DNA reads TGCGCCAGCAGCGCTCCCTGGGGACAGACTAACTATGGCTACACCTTC. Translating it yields CASSAPWGQTNYGYTF.

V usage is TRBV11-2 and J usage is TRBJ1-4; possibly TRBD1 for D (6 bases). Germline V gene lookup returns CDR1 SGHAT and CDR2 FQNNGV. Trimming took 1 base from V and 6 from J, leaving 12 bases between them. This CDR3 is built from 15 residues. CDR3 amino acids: CASSLVGTLHEKLFF. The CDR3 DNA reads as TGTGCCAGCAGCTTAGTCGGGACACTCCATGAAAAACTGTTTTTT.

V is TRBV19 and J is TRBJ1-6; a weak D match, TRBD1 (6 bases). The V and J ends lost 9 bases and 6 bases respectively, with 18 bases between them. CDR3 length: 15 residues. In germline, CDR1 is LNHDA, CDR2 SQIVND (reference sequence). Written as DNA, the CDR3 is TGTGCCAGCGGTTCAAGGGGGTCCCCTAATTCACCCCTCCACTTT. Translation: CASGSRGSPNSPLHF.

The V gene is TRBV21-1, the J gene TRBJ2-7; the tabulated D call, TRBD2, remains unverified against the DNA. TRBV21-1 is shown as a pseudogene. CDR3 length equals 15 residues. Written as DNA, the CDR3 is TGTGCCAGCAGCAAACCCGCTAGCGGGGTCTACGAGCAGTACTTC. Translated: CASSKPASGVYEQYF.

CDR3 DNA sequence: TGTGCCAGCAGCGAATTAGCGGGGTCGGGAACCAAAGAGACCCAGTACTTC. The encoded protein is CASSELAGSGTKETQYF. The V call is TRBV7-7, the J call TRBJ2-5; 8 positions agree with TRBD2. The CDR3 loop spans 17 amino acids. Per the germline V gene, CDR1 is SSHAT and CDR2 is FNYEAQ (reference sequence). V lost 5 bases and J lost 3; bases outside the gene matches: 14.

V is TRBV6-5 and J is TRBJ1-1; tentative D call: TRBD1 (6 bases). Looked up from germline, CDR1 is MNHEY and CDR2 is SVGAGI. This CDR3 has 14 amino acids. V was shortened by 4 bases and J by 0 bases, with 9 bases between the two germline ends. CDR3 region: CASSFTGLNTEAFF. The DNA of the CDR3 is TGTGCCAGCAGTTTCACAGGGCTGAACACTGAAGCTTTCTTT.

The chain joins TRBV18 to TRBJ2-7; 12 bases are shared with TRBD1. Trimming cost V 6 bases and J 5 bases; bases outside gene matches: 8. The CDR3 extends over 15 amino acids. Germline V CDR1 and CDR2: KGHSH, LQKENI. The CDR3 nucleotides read TGTGCCAGCTCCCCAGGGACAGGGGGCGGAGACGAGCAGTACTTC. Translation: CASSPGTGGGDEQYF.

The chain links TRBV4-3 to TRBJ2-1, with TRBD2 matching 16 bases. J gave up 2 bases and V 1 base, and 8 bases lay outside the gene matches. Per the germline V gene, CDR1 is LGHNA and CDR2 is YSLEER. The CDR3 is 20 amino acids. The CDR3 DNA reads TGCGCCAGCAGCCAAGTCGGCCGGGGACTAGCGGGGGGGCCCTACAATGAGCAGTTCTTC. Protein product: CASSQVGRGLAGGPYNEQFF.